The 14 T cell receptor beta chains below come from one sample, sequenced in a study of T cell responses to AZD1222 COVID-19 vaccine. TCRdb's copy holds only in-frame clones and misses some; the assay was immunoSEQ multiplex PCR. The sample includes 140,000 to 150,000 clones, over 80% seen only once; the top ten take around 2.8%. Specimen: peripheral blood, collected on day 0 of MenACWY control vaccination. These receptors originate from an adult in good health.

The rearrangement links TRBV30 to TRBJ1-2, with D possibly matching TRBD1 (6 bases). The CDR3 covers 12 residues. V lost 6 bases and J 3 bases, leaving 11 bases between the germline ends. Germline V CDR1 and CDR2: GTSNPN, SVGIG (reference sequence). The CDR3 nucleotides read TGTGCCTGCCGGGACATCGACTATGGCTACACCTTC. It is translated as CACRDIDYGYTF. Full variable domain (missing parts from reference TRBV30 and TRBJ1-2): SQTIHQWPATLVQPVGSPLSLECTVEGTSNPNLYWYRQAAGRGLQLLFYSVGIGQISSEVPQNLSASRPQDRQFILSSKKLLLSDSGFYLCACRDIDYGYTFGSGTRLTVV.

CDR3 DNA: TGTGCCAGCAGCAGTCAGGGGACCGGGGAGCTGTTTTTT. Encoded protein: CASSSQGTGELFF. This sequence joins TRBV5-5 and TRBJ2-2, with D possibly TRBD1 on 6 matching bases. This CDR3 is built from 13 residues. Looked up from germline, CDR1 is SGHKS and CDR2 is YYEKEE (reference sequence). Trimming took off 4 bases at V and 5 bases at J, with 9 bases between the two ends.

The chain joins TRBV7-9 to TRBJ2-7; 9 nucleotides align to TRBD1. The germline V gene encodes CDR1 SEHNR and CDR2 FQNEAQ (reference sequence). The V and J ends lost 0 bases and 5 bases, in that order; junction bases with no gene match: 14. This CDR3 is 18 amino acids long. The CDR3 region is CASSLALDVRTGAHEQYF. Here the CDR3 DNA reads TGTGCCAGCAGCTTAGCTTTAGATGTCAGGACAGGGGCCCACGAGCAGTACTTC.

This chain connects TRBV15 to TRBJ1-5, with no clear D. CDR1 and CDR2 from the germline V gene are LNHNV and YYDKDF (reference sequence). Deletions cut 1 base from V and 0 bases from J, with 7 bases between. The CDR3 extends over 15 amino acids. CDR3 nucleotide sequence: TGTGCCACCAGCAGAGGGAGGGATAGCAATCAGCCCCAGCATTTT. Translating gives CATSRGRDSNQPQHF. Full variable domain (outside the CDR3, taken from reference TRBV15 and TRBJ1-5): DAMVIQNPRYQVTQFGKPVTLSCSQTLNHNVMYWYQQKSSQAPKLLFHYYDKDFNNEADTPDNFQSRRPNTSFCFLDIRSPGLGDTAMYLCATSRGRDSNQPQHFGDGTRLSIL.

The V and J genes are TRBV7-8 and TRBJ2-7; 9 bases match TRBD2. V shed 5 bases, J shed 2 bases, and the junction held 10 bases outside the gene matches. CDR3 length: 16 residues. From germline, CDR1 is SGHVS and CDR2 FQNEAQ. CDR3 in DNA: TGTGCCAGCAGCGAGCGGGGGGAGGCAATACCCTACGAGCAGTACTTC. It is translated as CASSERGEAIPYEQYF.

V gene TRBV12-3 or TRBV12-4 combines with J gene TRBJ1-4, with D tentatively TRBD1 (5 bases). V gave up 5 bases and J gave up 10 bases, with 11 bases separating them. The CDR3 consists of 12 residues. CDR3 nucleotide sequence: TGTGCCAGCAGTGGGGACCGCGGAAAACTGTTTTTT. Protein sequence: CASSGDRGKLFF.

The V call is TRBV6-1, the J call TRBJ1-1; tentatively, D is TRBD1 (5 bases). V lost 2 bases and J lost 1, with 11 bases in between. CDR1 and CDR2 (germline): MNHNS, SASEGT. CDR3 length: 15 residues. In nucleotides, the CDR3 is TGTGCCAGCAGTGAAATCGGACACCGGAACACTGAAGCTTTCTTT. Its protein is CASSEIGHRNTEAFF.

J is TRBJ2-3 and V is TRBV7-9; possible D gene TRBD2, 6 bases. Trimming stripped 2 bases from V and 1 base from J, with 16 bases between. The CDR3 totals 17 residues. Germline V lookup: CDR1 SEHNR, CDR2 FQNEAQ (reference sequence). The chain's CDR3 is CASSLWETRFGTDTQYF. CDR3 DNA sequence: TGTGCCAGCAGCTTATGGGAGACTAGGTTTGGCACAGATACGCAGTATTTT. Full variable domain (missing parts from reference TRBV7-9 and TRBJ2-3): DTGVSQNPRHKITKRGQNVTFRCDPISEHNRLYWYRQTLGQGPEFLTYFQNEAQLEKSRLLSDRFSAERPKGSFSTLEIQRTEQGDSAMYLCASSLWETRFGTDTQYFGPGTRLTVL.

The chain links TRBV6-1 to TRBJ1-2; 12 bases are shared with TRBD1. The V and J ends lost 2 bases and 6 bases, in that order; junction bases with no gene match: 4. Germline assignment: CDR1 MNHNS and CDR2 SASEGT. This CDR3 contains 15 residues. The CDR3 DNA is TGTGCCAGCAGTGAAACCGGGACAGGGGGCGATGGCTACACCTTC. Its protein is CASSETGTGGDGYTF.

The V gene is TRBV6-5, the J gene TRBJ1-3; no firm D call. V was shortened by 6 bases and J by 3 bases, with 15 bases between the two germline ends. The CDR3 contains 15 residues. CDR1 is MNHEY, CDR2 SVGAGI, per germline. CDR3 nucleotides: TGTGCCAGCAGCCGACCCCCGGGTCTTGGAAACACCATATATTTT. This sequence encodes CASSRPPGLGNTIYF.

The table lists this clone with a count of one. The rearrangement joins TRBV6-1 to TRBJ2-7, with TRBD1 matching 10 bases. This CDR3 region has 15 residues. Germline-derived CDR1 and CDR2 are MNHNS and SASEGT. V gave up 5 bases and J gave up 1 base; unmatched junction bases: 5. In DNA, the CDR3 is TGTGCCAGCAGTTTCAGGACAGGGGGTTCCTACGAGCAGTACTTC. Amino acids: CASSFRTGGSYEQYF.

The CDR3 region is CASSLWGRTEAFF. CDR3 sequence (DNA): TGTGCCAGCAGCTTATGGGGGCGGACTGAAGCTTTCTTT. V usage is TRBV7-9 and J usage is TRBJ1-1, with D possibly being TRBD1 (6 bases). The CDR3 spans 13 residues. V was clipped by 2 bases and J by 5 bases, with 9 bases between them. CDR1 is SEHNR, CDR2 FQNEAQ, per germline (reference sequence).

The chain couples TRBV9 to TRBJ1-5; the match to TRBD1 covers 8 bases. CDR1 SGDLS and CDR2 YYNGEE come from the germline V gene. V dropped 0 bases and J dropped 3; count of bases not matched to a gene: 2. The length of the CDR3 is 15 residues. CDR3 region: CASSVAGGDNQPQHF. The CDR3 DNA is TGTGCCAGCAGCGTAGCAGGGGGCGACAATCAGCCCCAGCATTTT.

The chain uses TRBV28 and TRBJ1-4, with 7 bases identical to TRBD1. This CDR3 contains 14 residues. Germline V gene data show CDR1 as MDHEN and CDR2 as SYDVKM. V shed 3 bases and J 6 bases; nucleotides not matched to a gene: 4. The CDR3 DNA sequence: TGTGCCAGCAGTTTTACCCAGGGGGATGAAAAACTGTTTTTT. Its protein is CASSFTQGDEKLFF.